The 24 T cell receptor beta chains reported below all come from one sample, sequenced in a study of chemoradiotherapy in HPV16-positive cancers. Sequenced by immunoSEQ multiplex PCR; TCRdb stores in-frame clones only, minus some. The table lists a few thousand clones, around 79% of them singletons. This material consisted of tumor tissue, taken from a patient who underwent chemoradiotherapy. Receptors were obtained from a human donor with HPV-associated anogenital cancer.

This chain uses TRBV2 with TRBJ2-7, with 10 positions matching TRBD1. The germline V gene encodes CDR1 SNHLY and CDR2 FYNNEI. This CDR3 has 15 amino acids. V dropped 5 bases and J dropped 6; count of bases not matched to a gene: 10. CDR3 amino acids: CASSPPGTGVVEQYF. CDR3 sequence (DNA): TGTGCCAGCAGTCCCCCCGGGACAGGGGTGGTCGAGCAGTACTTC.

The V and J genes are TRBV29-1 and TRBJ2-1; D is unclear. The CDR3 extends over 12 amino acids. The germline gives CDR1 SQVTM, CDR2 ANQGSEA. The ends were cut back, 1 base at V and 12 bases at J, with 13 bases in the middle. The CDR3 sequence: CSVEGLYGSQFF. The CDR3 DNA reads as TGCAGCGTTGAAGGGCTCTACGGGTCGCAGTTCTTC.

This sequence joins TRBV6-5 and TRBJ2-7, with 9 bases matching TRBD2. Germline CDR1 and CDR2: MNHEY and SVGAGI. The CDR3 is 13 amino acids. The V gene end was trimmed by 6 bases and the J gene end by 3 bases; junction bases not matched to a gene: 3. CDR3 residues: CASRRAGGYEQYF. The CDR3 nucleotides read TGTGCCAGCAGGAGAGCGGGAGGCTACGAGCAGTACTTC.

This clone was seen just once. The CDR3 protein is CASSLARAANQPQHF. The CDR3 coding sequence is TGTGCCAGCAGCTTAGCGCGGGCGGCAAATCAGCCCCAGCATTTT. This chain uses TRBV7-8 with TRBJ1-5, with D uncertain. Per the germline V gene, CDR1 is SGHVS and CDR2 is FQNEAQ. CDR3 length: 15 residues. V shed 0 bases and J shed 4 bases, with 10 bases lying between them.

The chain has TRBV6-5 and TRBJ2-2, with D possibly being TRBD1 (5 bases). The CDR3 is 12 residues long. Germline CDR1 MNHEY, CDR2 SVGAGI. V lost 9 bases to trimming and J lost 4 bases, with 9 bases between them. DNA of the CDR3: TGTGCCAGTAAAACAGGCACCGGGGAGCTGTTTTTT. This gives the protein CASKTGTGELFF.

A single count supports this clone. The chain employs TRBV6-6 and TRBJ2-7, with a weak D call TRBD1 (6 bases). V lost 10 bases, J lost 3 bases, and 16 bases lay in between. The CDR3 has 13 residues. Germline V CDR1 and CDR2: MNHNY, SVGAGI (reference sequence). CDR3: CATQQGGFYEQYF. In DNA form, the CDR3 reads TGTGCCACGCAACAGGGCGGATTCTACGAGCAGTACTTC.

V and J are TRBV5-1 and TRBJ1-1; 7 bases map to TRBD1. The CDR3 extends over 15 amino acids. Trimming cost V 4 bases and J 4 bases; bases outside gene matches: 10. Per the germline V gene, CDR1 is SGHRS and CDR2 is YFSETQ. This CDR3 reads CASSPRQGGATEAFF. DNA for the CDR3: TGCGCCAGCAGCCCCCGACAGGGCGGGGCCACTGAAGCTTTCTTT.

This chain joins TRBV7-9 and TRBJ2-1; 9 nucleotides line up with TRBD1. CDR3 length: 16 amino acids. J was trimmed by 7 bases and V by 4 bases; bases with no gene match: 11. Germline loops: CDR1 SEHNR, CDR2 FQNEAQ (reference sequence). The CDR3 is CASSSNTGTGRNEQFF. The DNA of the CDR3 is TGTGCCAGCAGCTCAAACACCGGGACAGGGAGGAATGAGCAGTTCTTC.

The DNA for the CDR3 is TGTGCCAGCAGCACGACAGGGGGTGGCTACACCTTC. Translating gives CASSTTGGGYTF. The V and J genes are TRBV5-4 and TRBJ1-2, with TRBD1 identical over 9 bases. V lost 4 bases, J lost 7 bases, and 2 bases stayed unmatched. Germline V gene data show CDR1 as SGHNT and CDR2 as YYREEE (reference sequence). This CDR3 spans 12 amino acids.

The chain links TRBV9 to TRBJ2-1; D remains unclear. The CDR3 sequence is 15 residues long. V lost 0 bases to trimming and J lost 2 bases, with 9 bases between them. Germline CDR1 reads SGDLS; CDR2 reads YYNGEE. The CDR3 protein is CASSVAGLTYNEQFF. The CDR3 coding sequence is TGTGCCAGCAGCGTAGCGGGTCTAACCTACAATGAGCAGTTCTTC.

The chain carries TRBV10-2 and TRBJ2-7; 9 bases map to TRBD1. Germline V gene data show CDR1 as WSHSY and CDR2 as SAAADI. The ends lost 8 bases at V and 4 bases at J; junction bases unmatched: 3. This CDR3 contains 12 residues. CDR3: CASGTGPYEQYF. The CDR3 DNA reads as TGCGCCAGCGGGACAGGGCCATACGAGCAGTACTTC.

On this clone: Other DNA sequences of this sample code for an identical CDR3. The J gene is TRBJ2-7, the V gene TRBV2, with unresolved D. Germline lookup yields CDR1 SNHLY and CDR2 FYNNEI. With 3 bases removed from V and 3 bases from J, the gap between germline ends came to 6 bases. The CDR3 runs 12 residues. Here the CDR3 DNA reads TGTGCCAGCAGTGATAGAGGCTACGAGCAGTACTTC. Translation: CASSDRGYEQYF.

This chain uses TRBV6-5 with TRBJ1-2, with 7 bases fitting TRBD1. The CDR3 runs 15 residues. Trimming removed 5 bases from V and 4 bases from J; junction bases left unmatched: 10. CDR1 MNHEY and CDR2 SVGAGI come from the germline V gene. CDR3 sequence: CASSLSTGDVYGYTF. In nucleotides, the CDR3 is TGTGCCAGCAGTCTTTCTACAGGGGACGTCTATGGCTACACCTTC.

The rearrangement uses TRBV6-1 and TRBJ2-7; TRBD2 agrees at 7 bases. The V gene end was trimmed by 7 bases and the J gene end by 3 bases; junction bases not matched to a gene: 6. The CDR3 extends over 13 amino acids. Germline loops: CDR1 MNHNS, CDR2 SASEGT. The CDR3 is CASIPSGSYEQYF. The CDR3 coding sequence is TGTGCCAGCATCCCTAGCGGAAGCTACGAGCAGTACTTC.

V and J are TRBV19 and TRBJ1-3; D is undetermined. This CDR3 spans 16 amino acids. The V and J ends lost 2 bases and 1 base respectively, with 12 bases between them. The V gene's germline CDR1 is LNHDA and CDR2 SQIVND (reference sequence). As DNA, the CDR3 is TGTGCCAGTAGTATAATTTCTGGACGATCTGGAAACACCATATATTTT. It specifies CASSIISGRSGNTIYF. The full variable domain, its missing parts supplied by reference TRBV19 and TRBJ1-3, is DGGITQSPKYLFRKEGQNVTLSCEQNLNHDAMYWYRQDPGQGLRLIYYSQIVNDFQKGDIAEGYSVSREKKESFPLTVTSAQKNPTAFYLCASSIISGRSGNTIYFGEGSWLTVV.

This clone was seen once. This rearrangement joins TRBV7-5 to TRBJ1-5; the table's D call TRBD1 went unverified against the DNA. TRBV7-5 is labeled a pseudogene. There are 14 residues in the CDR3. The CDR3 DNA reads TGTGCCAGAAGCTTAGCGTCAGGCAATCAGCCCCAGCATTTT. This gives the protein CARSLASGNQPQHF.

The chain employs TRBV6-1 and TRBJ1-1; D is ambiguous. The CDR3 length is 12 residues. With 3 bases removed from V and 4 bases from J, the gap between germline ends came to 6 bases. The germline V gene encodes CDR1 MNHNS and CDR2 SASEGT. CDR3 coding DNA: TGTGCCAGCAGTGAGTTGGGCACTGAAGCTTTCTTT. Translated: CASSELGTEAFF.

This chain's CDR3 is CASSQVPGGTYEQYF. The DNA for the CDR3 is TGCGCCAGCAGCCAAGTTCCGGGGGGGACCTACGAGCAGTACTTC. The chain links TRBV4-1 to TRBJ2-7; 8 bases are shared with TRBD2. The germline CDR1 and CDR2 sequences are MGHRA and YSYEKL. V shed 1 base, J shed 2 bases, and the junction held 4 bases outside the gene matches. The CDR3 runs 15 residues.

CDR3 amino acids: CAWSVAGTDSDEQYF. CDR3 sequence (DNA): TGTGCCTGGAGTGTGGCCGGGACAGACTCAGACGAGCAGTACTTC. The rearrangement uses TRBV30 and TRBJ2-7; 7 nucleotides line up with TRBD1. Trimming cost V 0 bases and J 5 bases; bases outside gene matches: 10. The germline V gene has CDR1 GTSNPN and CDR2 SVGIG (reference sequence). The CDR3 loop spans 15 amino acids.

V is TRBV19 and J is TRBJ1-2; 10 nucleotides line up with TRBD1. The trim removed 6 bases at V and 4 bases at J, leaving 11 bases unmatched. CDR1 is LNHDA and CDR2 is SQIVND in the germline V gene (reference sequence). The CDR3 consists of 16 residues. CDR3 coding DNA: TGTGCCAGTAGATACGTCCCGGGACAGGGGCCCTATGGCTACACCTTC. This gives the protein CASRYVPGQGPYGYTF.

A single count supports this clone. The chain joins TRBV5-1 to TRBJ2-4; D unresolved. With 2 bases removed from V and 0 bases from J, the gap between germline ends came to 9 bases. The CDR3 loop spans 15 amino acids. Germline-derived CDR1 and CDR2 are SGHRS and YFSETQ. The CDR3 nucleotides are TGCGCCAGCAGCTTCGAGAGACTAGCCAAAAACATTCAGTACTTC. Its translation is CASSFERLAKNIQYF.

The CDR3 DNA follows: TGCGCCAGCAGCACTGGGACTAGCGACTCCTACGAGCAGTACTTC. It translates to CASSTGTSDSYEQYF. The chain carries TRBV5-1 and TRBJ2-7; TRBD2 agrees at 10 bases. CDR3 length: 15 residues. The germline CDR1 and CDR2 sequences are SGHRS and YFSETQ. The ends lost 4 bases at V and 0 bases at J; junction bases unmatched: 4.

This clone was counted a single time. The chain has TRBV4-1 and TRBJ1-5, with no clear D. Germline CDR1 and CDR2: MGHRA and YSYEKL. CDR3 length equals 11 residues. The germline V and J ends were trimmed by 10 bases and 5 bases, with 9 bases remaining between them. CDR3: CAIRAHQPQHF. The CDR3 nucleotides are TGCGCCATCCGAGCCCATCAGCCCCAGCATTTT.

This clone was recorded once. The chain employs TRBV5-4 and TRBJ1-2; perhaps TRBD1 as D (5 bases). Germline V CDR1 and CDR2: SGHNT, YYREEE (reference sequence). V lost 4 bases and J lost 2, with 18 bases in between. This CDR3 is built from 16 residues. The CDR3 protein is CASSPRDPRENYGYTF. The DNA for the CDR3 is TGTGCCAGCAGCCCCCGGGACCCCCGAGAGAACTATGGCTACACCTTC.